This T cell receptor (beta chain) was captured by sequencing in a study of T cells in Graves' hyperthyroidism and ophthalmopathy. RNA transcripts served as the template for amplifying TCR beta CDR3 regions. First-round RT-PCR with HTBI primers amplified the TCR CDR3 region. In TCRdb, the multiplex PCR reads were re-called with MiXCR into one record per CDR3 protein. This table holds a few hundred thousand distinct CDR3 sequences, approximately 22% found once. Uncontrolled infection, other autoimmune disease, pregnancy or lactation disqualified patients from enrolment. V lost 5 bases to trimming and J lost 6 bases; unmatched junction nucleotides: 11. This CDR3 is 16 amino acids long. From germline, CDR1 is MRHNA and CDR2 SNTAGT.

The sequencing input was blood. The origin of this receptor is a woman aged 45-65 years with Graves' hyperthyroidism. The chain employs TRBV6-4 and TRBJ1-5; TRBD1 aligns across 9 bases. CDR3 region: CASSLLQGAVVQPQHF. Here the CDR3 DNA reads TGTGCCAGCAGTTTGCTACAGGGGGCGGTCGTTCAGCCCCAGCATTTT.